This paragraph reports one TCR beta chain. This clone has just a few counts. The antigen this receptor binds is unknown. No quality values exist for individual bases; no much larger clone is one base distant. The data stem from a study of ipilimumab plus nivolumab after autologous stem cell transplantation (dated by TCRdb to the early 2020s). Turning to the overall study: Trial patients received a median of about 5 ipilimumab doses and about 8 nivolumab doses. The DLBCL cohort included primary refractory and relapsed disease, with 18-month progression-free survival of roughly 89% and 26% respectively. Patients undergoing autologous transplant for high-risk diffuse large B cell lymphoma, mature T cell lymphoma, or multiple myeloma were enrolled in the trial. The intent-to-treat population of the trial consisted of approximately 40 patients.

Checkpoint therapy was initiated 14 to 28 days after autologous transplant, and ipilimumab was administered at 1 mg/kg intravenously on day 1 of selected weeks. The nivolumab dose was 3 mg/kg intravenously, delivered on day 1 of weeks 1, 4, 7, 10, and every two weeks through week 26. Combined checkpoint inhibition with ipilimumab and nivolumab as consolidation after autologous stem cell transplantation was tested in a Phase Ib clinical trial. According to the germline V gene (reference sequence), CDR1 reads SEHNR and CDR2 reads FQNEAQ. The germline V end is reduced by 3 bases and the J end by 0 bases; junction bases left unmatched: 5. CDR3 length: 16 amino acids, cysteine to phenylalanine. Of all the DNA, just the CDR3 is kept, 48 bases in frame from base 1. The method behind the library was the immunoSEQ multiplex PCR assay. TCRdb obtained this table from immuneACCESS and retained in-frame rearrangements with V and J assigned. These tables miss some clones; where compared with another copy, unresolved V genes account for less than half of the shortfall, and the remainder is unexplained. The sample table contains fewer than 20,000 clones; only one count was recorded for approximately 71% of them. In total, the top ten clones hold around 21% of the sample.

The research as a whole found: The authors concluded that combined checkpoint inhibition appeared tolerable when used as consolidation after transplant. According to the authors, a biologic rationale for studying the approach further came from T cell receptor repertoire, regulatory T cell phenotype and gut microbiota profiles.

The sequence came from a male donor with diffuse large B-cell lymphoma. The chain uses TRBV7-9 and TRBJ2-1; 7 bases in between match TRBD2. The sequenced sample was PBMCs, obtained in a trial of ipilimumab plus nivolumab as post-transplant consolidation. The CDR3: CASSFLAASSYNEQFF. The DNA reads TGTGCCAGCAGCTTCCTAGCGGCAAGCTCCTACAATGAGCAGTTCTTC. With all but the CDR3 taken from the reference TRBV7-9 and TRBJ2-1 genes, the full variable domain is: DTGVSQNPRHKITKRGQNVTFRCDPISEHNRLYWYRQTLGQGPEFLTYFQNEAQLEKSRLLSDRFSAERPKGSFSTLEIQRTEQGDSAMYLCASSFLAASSYNEQFFGPGTRLTVL.